The sequence of this T cell receptor (beta chain) was determined in a study of identical twins. MiXCR, applied by TCRdb to the 5' RACE reads, yields one record per CDR3 protein. This sample has around 650,000 distinct CDR3 sequences; less than 9% occur once, and the top ten carry roughly 1.5%. Germline V gene sequence: CDR1 ENHRY, CDR2 SYGVKD. V was trimmed by 11 bases and J by 0 bases, leaving 10 bases between them. CDR3 length: 13 amino acids. The same data also went into a second study, on yellow fever vaccine responses in identical twins.

The sequence came from a woman between 18 and 30 years old in good health. Material: PBMCs. The chain carries TRBV10-3 and TRBJ1-4; D might be TRBD1 (5 bases). CDR3 nucleotide sequence: TGTGCCTCACTGACAGCAACTAATGAAAAACTGTTTTTT. Encoded protein: CASLTATNEKLFF.